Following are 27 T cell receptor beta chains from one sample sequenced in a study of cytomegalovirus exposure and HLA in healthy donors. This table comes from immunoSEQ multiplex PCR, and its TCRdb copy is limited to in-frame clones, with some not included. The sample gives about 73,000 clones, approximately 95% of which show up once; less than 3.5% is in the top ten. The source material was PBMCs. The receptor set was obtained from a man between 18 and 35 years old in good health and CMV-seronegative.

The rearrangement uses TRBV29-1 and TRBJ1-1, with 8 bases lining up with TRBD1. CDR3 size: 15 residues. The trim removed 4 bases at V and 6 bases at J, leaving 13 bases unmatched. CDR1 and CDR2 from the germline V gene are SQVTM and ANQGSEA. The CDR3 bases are TGCAGCGTTGGGGCAGGGGGCACCTACACTTCTGAAGCTTTCTTT. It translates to CSVGAGGTYTSEAFF.

CDR3 bases: TGTGCCAGCAGGATCTTTCTTAGGGGGTCCACTGAAGCTTTCTTT. Encoded protein: CASRIFLRGSTEAFF. The chain couples TRBV28 to TRBJ1-1, with D perhaps TRBD1 (6 bases). Germline lookup yields CDR1 MDHEN and CDR2 SYDVKM. The CDR3 consists of 15 residues. The germline V and J ends were trimmed by 6 bases and 4 bases, with 18 bases remaining between them.

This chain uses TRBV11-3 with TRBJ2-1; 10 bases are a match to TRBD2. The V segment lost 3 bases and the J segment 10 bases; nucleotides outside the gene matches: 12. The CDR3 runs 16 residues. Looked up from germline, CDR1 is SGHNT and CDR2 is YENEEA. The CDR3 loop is CASSLSAGGPGEEQFF. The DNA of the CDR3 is TGTGCCAGCAGCTTGTCAGCGGGGGGGCCGGGAGAGGAGCAGTTCTTC.

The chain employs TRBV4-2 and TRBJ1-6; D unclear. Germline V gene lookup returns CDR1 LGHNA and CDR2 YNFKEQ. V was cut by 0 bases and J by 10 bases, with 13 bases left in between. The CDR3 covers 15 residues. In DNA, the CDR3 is TGTGCCAGCAGCCAAGATCCGGGTTTATTCTCACCCCTCCACTTT. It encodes CASSQDPGLFSPLHF.

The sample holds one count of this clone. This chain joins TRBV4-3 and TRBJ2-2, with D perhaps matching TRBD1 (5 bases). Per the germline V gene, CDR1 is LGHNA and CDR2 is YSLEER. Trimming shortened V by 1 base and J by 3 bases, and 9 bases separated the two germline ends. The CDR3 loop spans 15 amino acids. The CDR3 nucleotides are TGCGCCAGCAGCCAAGCAAGGGGCTACACCGGGGAGCTGTTTTTT. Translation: CASSQARGYTGELFF.

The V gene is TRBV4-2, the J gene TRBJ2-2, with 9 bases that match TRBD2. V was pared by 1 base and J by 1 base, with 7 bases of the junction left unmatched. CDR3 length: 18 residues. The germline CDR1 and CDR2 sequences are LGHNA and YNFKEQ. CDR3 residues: CASSQAGGGAWNTGELFF. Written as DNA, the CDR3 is TGTGCCAGCAGCCAAGCCGGCGGGGGGGCCTGGAACACCGGGGAGCTGTTTTTT.

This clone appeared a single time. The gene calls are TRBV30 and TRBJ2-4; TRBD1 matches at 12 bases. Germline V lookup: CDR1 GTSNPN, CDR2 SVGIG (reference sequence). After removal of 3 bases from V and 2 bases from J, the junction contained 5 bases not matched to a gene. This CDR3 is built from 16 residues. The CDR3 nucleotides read TGTGCCTGGAGCCTAGGGACAGGGGGCCCCAAAAACATTCAGTACTTC. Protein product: CAWSLGTGGPKNIQYF.

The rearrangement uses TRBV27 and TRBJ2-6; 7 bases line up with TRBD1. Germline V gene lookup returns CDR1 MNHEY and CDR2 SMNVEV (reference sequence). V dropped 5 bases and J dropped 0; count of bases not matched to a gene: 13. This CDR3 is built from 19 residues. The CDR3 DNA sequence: TGTGCCAGCAGTAACCGAGCCGGGACAGCAGGCTCTGGGGCCAACGTCCTGACTTTC. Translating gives CASSNRAGTAGSGANVLTF.

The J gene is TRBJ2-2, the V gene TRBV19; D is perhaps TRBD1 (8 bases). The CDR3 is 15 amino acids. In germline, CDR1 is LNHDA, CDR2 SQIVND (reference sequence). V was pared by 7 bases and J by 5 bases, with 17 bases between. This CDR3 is CASTYGQGGTGELFF. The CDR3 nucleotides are TGTGCCAGTACCTACGGACAGGGAGGGACCGGGGAGCTGTTTTTT.

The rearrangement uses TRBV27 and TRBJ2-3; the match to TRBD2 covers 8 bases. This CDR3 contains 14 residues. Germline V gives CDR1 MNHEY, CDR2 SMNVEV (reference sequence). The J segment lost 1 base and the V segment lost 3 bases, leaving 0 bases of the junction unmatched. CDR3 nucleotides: TGTGCCAGCAGTTTCGGGGGGGGCACAGATACGCAGTATTTT. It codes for CASSFGGGTDTQYF.

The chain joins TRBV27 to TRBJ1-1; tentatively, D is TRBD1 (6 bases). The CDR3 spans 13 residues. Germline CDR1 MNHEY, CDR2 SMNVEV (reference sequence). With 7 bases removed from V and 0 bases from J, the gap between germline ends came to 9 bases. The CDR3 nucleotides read TGTGCCAGCACGGGACACATGAACACTGAAGCTTTCTTT. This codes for CASTGHMNTEAFF.

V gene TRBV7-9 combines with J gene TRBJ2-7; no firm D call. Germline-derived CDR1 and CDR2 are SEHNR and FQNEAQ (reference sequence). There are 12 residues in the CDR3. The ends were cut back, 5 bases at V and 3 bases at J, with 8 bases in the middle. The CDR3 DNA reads TGTGCCAGCAGCGTATCGAGCTACGAGCAGTACTTC. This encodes CASSVSSYEQYF.

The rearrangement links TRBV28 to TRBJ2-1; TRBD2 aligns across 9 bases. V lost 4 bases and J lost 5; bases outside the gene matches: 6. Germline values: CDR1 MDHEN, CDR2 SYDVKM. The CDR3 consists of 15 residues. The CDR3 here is CASSSSGAANNEQFF. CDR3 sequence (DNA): TGTGCCAGCAGTTCTAGCGGGGCCGCTAACAATGAGCAGTTCTTC.

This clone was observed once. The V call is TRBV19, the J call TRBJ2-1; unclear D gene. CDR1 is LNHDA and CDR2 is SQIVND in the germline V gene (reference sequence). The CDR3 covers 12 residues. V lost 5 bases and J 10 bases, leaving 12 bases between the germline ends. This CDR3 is CASSVTPGEQFF. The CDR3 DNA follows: TGTGCCAGTAGTGTGACCCCCGGGGAGCAGTTCTTC.

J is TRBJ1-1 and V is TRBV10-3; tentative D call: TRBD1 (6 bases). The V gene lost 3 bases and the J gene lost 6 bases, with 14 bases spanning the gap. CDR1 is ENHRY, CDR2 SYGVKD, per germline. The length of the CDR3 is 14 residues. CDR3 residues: CAISDNREGAEAFF. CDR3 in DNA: TGTGCCATCAGTGATAACAGGGAGGGAGCTGAAGCTTTCTTT.

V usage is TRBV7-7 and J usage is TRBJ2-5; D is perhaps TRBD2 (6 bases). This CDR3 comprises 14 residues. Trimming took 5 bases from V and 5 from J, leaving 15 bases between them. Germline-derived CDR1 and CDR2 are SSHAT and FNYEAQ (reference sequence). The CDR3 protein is CASSQGGGKETQYF. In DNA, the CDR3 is TGTGCCAGCAGCCAAGGTGGGGGGAAGGAGACCCAGTACTTC.

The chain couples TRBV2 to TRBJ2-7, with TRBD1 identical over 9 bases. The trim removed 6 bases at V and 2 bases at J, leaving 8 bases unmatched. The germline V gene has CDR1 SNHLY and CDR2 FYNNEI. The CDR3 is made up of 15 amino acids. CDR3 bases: TGTGCCAGCAGCTACGGGACAGGGCCTACCTACGAGCAGTACTTC. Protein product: CASSYGTGPTYEQYF.

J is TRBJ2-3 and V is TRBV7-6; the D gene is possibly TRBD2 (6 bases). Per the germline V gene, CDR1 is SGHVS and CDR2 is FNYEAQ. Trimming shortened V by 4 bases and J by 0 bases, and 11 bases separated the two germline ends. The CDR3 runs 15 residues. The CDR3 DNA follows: TGTGCCAGCAGCTCCCCCGGGACTAGCACAGATACGCAGTATTTT. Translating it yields CASSSPGTSTDTQYF.

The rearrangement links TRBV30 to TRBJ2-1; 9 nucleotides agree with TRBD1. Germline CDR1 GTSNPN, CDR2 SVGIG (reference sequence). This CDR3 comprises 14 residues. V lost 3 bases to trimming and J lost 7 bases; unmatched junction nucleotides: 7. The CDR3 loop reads CAWRNTGGRNEQFF. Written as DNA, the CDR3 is TGTGCCTGGAGAAACACAGGGGGCAGGAATGAGCAGTTCTTC.

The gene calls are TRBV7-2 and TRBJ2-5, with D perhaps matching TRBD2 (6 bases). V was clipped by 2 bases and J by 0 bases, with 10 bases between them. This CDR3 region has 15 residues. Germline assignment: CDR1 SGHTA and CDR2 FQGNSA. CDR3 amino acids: CASSLSGLYQETQYF. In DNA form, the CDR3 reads TGTGCCAGCAGCTTAAGCGGGTTGTACCAAGAGACCCAGTACTTC.

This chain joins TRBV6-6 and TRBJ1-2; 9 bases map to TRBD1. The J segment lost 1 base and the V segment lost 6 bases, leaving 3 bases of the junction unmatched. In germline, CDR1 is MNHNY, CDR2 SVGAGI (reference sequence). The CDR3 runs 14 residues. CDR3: CASSLGQGNYGYTF. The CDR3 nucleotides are TGTGCCAGCAGCCTGGGACAGGGTAACTATGGCTACACCTTC.

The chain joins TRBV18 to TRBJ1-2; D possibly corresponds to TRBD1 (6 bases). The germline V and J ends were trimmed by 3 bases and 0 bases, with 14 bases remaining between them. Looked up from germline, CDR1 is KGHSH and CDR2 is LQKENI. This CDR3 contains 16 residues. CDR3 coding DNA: TGTGCCAGCTCACCTTTGTCAGGGGAAGCTAACTATGGCTACACCTTC. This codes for CASSPLSGEANYGYTF.

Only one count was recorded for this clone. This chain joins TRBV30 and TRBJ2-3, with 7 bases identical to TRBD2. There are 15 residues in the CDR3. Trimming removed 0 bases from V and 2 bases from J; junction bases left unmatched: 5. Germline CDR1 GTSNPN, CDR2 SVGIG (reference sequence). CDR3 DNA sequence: TGTGCCTGGAGTGTACCCGGGGGGATCACAGATACGCAGTATTTT. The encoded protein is CAWSVPGGITDTQYF.

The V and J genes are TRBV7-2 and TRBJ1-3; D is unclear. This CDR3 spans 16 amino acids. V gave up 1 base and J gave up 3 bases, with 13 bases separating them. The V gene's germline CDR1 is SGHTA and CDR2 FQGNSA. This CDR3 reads CASSLGAAVSGNTIYF. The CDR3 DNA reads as TGTGCCAGCAGCTTAGGGGCAGCCGTGAGTGGAAACACCATATATTTT.

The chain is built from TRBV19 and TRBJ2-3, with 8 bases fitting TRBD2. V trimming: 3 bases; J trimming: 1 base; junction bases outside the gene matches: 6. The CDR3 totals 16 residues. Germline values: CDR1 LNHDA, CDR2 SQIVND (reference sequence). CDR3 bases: TGTGCCAGTAGTATGTTCATTAGCGGGGGCACAGATACGCAGTATTTT. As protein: CASSMFISGGTDTQYF.

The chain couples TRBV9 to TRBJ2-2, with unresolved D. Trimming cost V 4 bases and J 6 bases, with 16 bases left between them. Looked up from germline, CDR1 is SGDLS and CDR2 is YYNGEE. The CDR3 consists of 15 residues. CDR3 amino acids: CASSPRMHGPGELFF. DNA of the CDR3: TGTGCCAGCAGCCCAAGAATGCATGGGCCCGGGGAGCTGTTTTTT.

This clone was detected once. CDR3: CASSLRTTSSYEQYF. The CDR3 bases are TGTGCCAGTTCCCTCAGGACTACTAGCTCCTACGAGCAGTACTTC. V and J are TRBV27 and TRBJ2-7, with D possibly matching TRBD2 (6 bases). The CDR3 spans 15 residues. Trimming removed 9 bases at V and 0 bases at J, with 18 bases between. Germline assignment: CDR1 MNHEY and CDR2 SMNVEV (reference sequence).